Shown below are 13 T cell receptor beta chains from a single sample sequenced in a study of tumor-infiltrating lymphocytes in glioblastoma multiforme. TCR beta libraries were built from RNA through three nested multiplex PCR rounds using modified ARM-PCR. TCRdb re-called the multiplex PCR reads through MiXCR, storing one row per CDR3 protein. Found here are 10,000 to 15,000 distinct CDR3 sequences, 60% to 65% of them singletons; the top ten hold around 32%. Sequences were obtained from brain tumor tissue. These receptors were obtained from a male donor with glioblastoma.

Regarding this clonotype: This may be a read error: a much more frequent sequence differs by one nucleotide. The DNA is left out, because the CDR3 cannot be placed on it with certainty; the CDR3 is given as TCRdb lists it. This chain links TRBV28 with TRBJ2-2; the DNA was not used to check the table's D call, TRBD2. The CDR3 is 15 residues long, counting both termini. From germline, CDR1 is MDHEN and CDR2 SYDVKM. The CDR3 sequence: CAAVGPGLAGGELFF.

The chain is built from TRBV12-3 or TRBV12-4 and TRBJ1-5; D might be TRBD1 (6 bases). The CDR3 is made up of 17 amino acids. Trimming stripped 5 bases from V and 4 bases from J, with 21 bases between. CDR3 loop: CASSPTTRTDRNQPQHF. CDR3 nucleotides: TGTGCCAGCAGTCCAACCACCCGGACAGACAGAAATCAGCCCCAGCATTTT.

By proportion, this clonotype is medium-sized. The gene calls are TRBV29-1 and TRBJ2-1; 13 bases map to TRBD2. Trimming removed 8 bases from V and 14 bases from J; junction bases left unmatched: 3. Looked up from germline, CDR1 is SQVTM and CDR2 is ANQGSEA. This CDR3 has 10 amino acids. Here the CDR3 reads CSIGLAGEFF. CDR3 bases: TGCAGCATTGGACTAGCGGGAGAGTTCTTC.

This clonotype was picked up a small number of times. The chain links TRBV29-1 to TRBJ1-1; D is perhaps TRBD1 (5 bases). Germline lookup yields CDR1 SQVTM and CDR2 ANQGSEA. The ends were cut back, 6 bases at V and 4 bases at J, with 18 bases in the middle. CDR3 length: 14 amino acids. In DNA form, the CDR3 reads TGCAGCGTGATTGGGGGTCGGGGCAGCACTGAAGCTTTCTTT. Protein sequence: CSVIGGRGSTEAFF.

As concerns this clonotype: A read error is possible here, since a much larger clone lies one base away. The chain is built from TRBV20-1 and TRBJ2-1; TRBD2 matches 14 bases. This CDR3 contains 16 residues. CDR1 and CDR2 (germline): DFQATT, SNEGSKA (reference sequence). The ends lost 8 bases at V and 5 bases at J; junction bases unmatched: 11. In DNA form, the CDR3 reads TGCAGTATGCGGACTAGCGGGAGGCAGATTAACAATGAGCAGTTCTTC. It encodes CSMRTSGRQINNEQFF.

This clonotype is medium-sized within its sample. The chain employs TRBV20-1 and TRBJ2-1; no firm D call. Germline CDR1 DFQATT, CDR2 SNEGSKA (reference sequence). V lost 4 bases, J lost 7 bases, and 8 bases lay in between. This CDR3 has 11 amino acids. CDR3 region: CSAKDRNEQFF. The CDR3 bases are TGCAGTGCTAAAGACCGAAATGAGCAGTTCTTC.

V gene TRBV20-1 combines with J gene TRBJ2-3, with 9 bases fitting TRBD2. The germline V gene has CDR1 DFQATT and CDR2 SNEGSKA (reference sequence). Unmatched junction bases numbered 7, after V lost 6 bases and J lost 6 bases. The CDR3 has 13 residues. The CDR3, as DNA: TGCAGTGCGGGTAGCGGGGGATCGGATACGCAGTATTTT. It is translated as CSAGSGGSDTQYF.

This chain connects TRBV6-5 to TRBJ2-6, with unresolved D. The CDR3 length is 16 residues. The germline CDR1 and CDR2 sequences are MNHEY and SVGAGI. V gave up 0 bases and J gave up 4 bases, with 10 bases separating them. CDR3 nucleotide sequence: TGTGCCAGCAGTTACTCCCGGCTCCGCGGGGCCAACGTCCTGACTTTC. Residues: CASSYSRLRGANVLTF.

This clonotype has a single count. The genes are TRBV20-1 and TRBJ2-7; TRBD2 matches at 7 bases. The CDR3 is made up of 14 amino acids. V lost 4 bases, J lost 11 bases, and 17 bases stayed unmatched. Germline V lookup: CDR1 DFQATT, CDR2 SNEGSKA (reference sequence). The CDR3 loop reads CSAINLADKWEEYF. CDR3 sequence (DNA): TGCAGTGCTATAAATCTAGCGGATAAGTGGGAGGAGTACTTC.

This clonotype was picked up a small number of times. V and J are TRBV6-5 and TRBJ1-6; D gene uncertain. Trimming removed 2 bases at V and 12 bases at J, with 11 bases between. Germline V gene lookup returns CDR1 MNHEY and CDR2 SVGAGI. This CDR3 has 13 amino acids. In nucleotides, the CDR3 is TGTGCCAGCAGTTACAAAGGGAGAGGACCCCTCCACTTT. It is translated as CASSYKGRGPLHF.

This sequence joins TRBV4-1 and TRBJ2-1; D may be TRBD1 (7 bases). This CDR3 comprises 16 residues. The germline V gene encodes CDR1 MGHRA and CDR2 YSYEKL. The V end lost 3 bases, the J end lost 0 bases, and 12 bases lay between the germline ends. DNA of the CDR3: TGCGCCAGCAGCCAGGCCCAGGGGGGCTCCTACAATGAGCAGTTCTTC. This encodes CASSQAQGGSYNEQFF.

Comments on this clonotype: Germline and junction disagree at one end, which may indicate a read error. The chain is built from TRBV19 and TRBJ2-2; 10 bases map to TRBD2. The V gene's germline CDR1 is LNHDA and CDR2 SQIVND (reference sequence). The CDR3 totals 15 residues. The DNA for the CDR3 is TGTGCCAGTAGCGGACTAGCGGTTAACACCGGGGGGCTGTTTTTT. It codes for CASSGLAVNTGGLFF. Supplemented by reference TRBV19 and TRBJ2-2, the full variable domain reads DGGITQSPKYLFRKEGQNVTLSCEQNLNHDAMYWYRQDPGQGLRLIYYSQIVNDFQKGDIAEGYSVSREKKESFPLTVTSAQKNPTAFYLCASSGLAVNTGGLFFGEGSRLTVL.

This clonotype was observed at least ten times. The rearrangement uses TRBV7-9 and TRBJ2-1, with TRBD2 identical over 11 bases. The CDR3 spans 15 residues. Trimming cost V 5 bases and J 9 bases; bases outside gene matches: 9. The germline V gene has CDR1 SEHNR and CDR2 FQNEAQ (reference sequence). Here the CDR3 DNA reads TGTGCCAGCAGCCCTCGGACTAGCGGGTACCGTGAGCAGTTCTTC. Translation: CASSPRTSGYREQFF.